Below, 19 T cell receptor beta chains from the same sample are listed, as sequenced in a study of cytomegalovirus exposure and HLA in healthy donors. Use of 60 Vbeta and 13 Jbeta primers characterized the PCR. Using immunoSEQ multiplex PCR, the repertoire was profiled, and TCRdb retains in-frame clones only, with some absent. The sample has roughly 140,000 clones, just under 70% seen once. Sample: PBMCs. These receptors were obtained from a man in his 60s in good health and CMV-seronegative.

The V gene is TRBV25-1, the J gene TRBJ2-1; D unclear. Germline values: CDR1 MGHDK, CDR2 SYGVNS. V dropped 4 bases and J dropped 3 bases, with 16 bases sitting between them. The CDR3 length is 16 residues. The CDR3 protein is CASSGLDDIFYNEQFF. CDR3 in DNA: TGTGCCAGCAGTGGCCTAGATGATATTTTCTACAATGAGCAGTTCTTC.

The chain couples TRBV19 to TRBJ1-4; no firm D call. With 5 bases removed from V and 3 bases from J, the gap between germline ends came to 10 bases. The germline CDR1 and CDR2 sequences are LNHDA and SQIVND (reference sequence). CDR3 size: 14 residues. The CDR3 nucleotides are TGTGCCAGTAGTCCCTGGGCAGCTAATGAAAAACTGTTTTTT. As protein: CASSPWAANEKLFF.

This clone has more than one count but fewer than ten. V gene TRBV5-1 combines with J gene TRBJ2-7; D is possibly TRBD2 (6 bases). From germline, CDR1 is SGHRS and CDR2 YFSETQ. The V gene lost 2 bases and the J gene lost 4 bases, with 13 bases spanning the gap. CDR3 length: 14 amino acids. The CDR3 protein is CASSFGSGGYEQYF. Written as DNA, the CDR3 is TGCGCCAGCAGCTTTGGTAGCGGTGGGTACGAGCAGTACTTC.

CDR3 protein: CASSLLAQSYEQYF. The CDR3 DNA is TGTGCCAGCAGTTTATTGGCACAGAGCTACGAGCAGTACTTC. The chain has TRBV28 and TRBJ2-5; D is ambiguous. The J call may be faulty, since TRBJ2-7 better matches the DNA end. The CDR3 totals 14 residues. The germline gives CDR1 MDHEN, CDR2 SYDVKM.

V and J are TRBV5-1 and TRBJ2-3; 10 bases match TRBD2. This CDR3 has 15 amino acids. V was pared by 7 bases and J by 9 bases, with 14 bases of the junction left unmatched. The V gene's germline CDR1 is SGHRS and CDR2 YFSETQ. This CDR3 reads CASQLSGGFTGTQYF. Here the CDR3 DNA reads TGCGCCAGCCAACTTAGCGGGGGGTTCACAGGAACGCAGTATTTT.

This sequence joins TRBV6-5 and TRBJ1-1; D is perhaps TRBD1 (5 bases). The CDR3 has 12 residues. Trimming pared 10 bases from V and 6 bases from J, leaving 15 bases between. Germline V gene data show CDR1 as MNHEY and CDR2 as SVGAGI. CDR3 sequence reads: CATSRGYAEAFF. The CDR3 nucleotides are TGTGCCACTTCAAGGGGCTACGCTGAAGCTTTCTTT.

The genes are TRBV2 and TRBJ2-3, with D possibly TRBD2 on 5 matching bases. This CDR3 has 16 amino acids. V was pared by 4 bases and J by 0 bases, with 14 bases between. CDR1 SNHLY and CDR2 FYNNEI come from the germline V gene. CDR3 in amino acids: CASSGRLDFSTDTQYF. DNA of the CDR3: TGTGCCAGCAGTGGGAGGCTGGACTTTAGCACAGATACGCAGTATTTT. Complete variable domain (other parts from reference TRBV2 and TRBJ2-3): EPEVTQTPSHQVTQMGQEVILRCVPISNHLYFYWYRQILGQKVEFLVSFYNNEISEKSEIFDDQFSVERPDGSNFTLKIRSTKLEDSAMYFCASSGRLDFSTDTQYFGPGTRLTVL.

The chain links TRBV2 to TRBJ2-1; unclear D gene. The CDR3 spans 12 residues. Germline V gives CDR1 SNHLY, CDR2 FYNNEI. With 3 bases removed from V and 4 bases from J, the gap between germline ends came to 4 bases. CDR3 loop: CASSEEYNEQFF. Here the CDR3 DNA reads TGTGCCAGCAGTGAGGAGTACAATGAGCAGTTCTTC.

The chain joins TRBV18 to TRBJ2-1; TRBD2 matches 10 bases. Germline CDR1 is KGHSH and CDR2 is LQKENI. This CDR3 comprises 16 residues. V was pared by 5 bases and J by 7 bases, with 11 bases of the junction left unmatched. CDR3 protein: CASSENLAGGGNEQFF. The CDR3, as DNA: TGTGCCAGCTCAGAAAATTTAGCGGGAGGAGGGAATGAGCAGTTCTTC.

CDR3: CASSLGRETDTQYF. DNA for the CDR3: TGTGCCAGCAGCCTTGGGCGGGAGACAGATACGCAGTATTTT. The chain joins TRBV7-2 to TRBJ2-3, with 7 bases that match TRBD2. The CDR3 has 14 residues. Looked up from germline, CDR1 is SGHTA and CDR2 is FQGNSA. Trimming took 5 bases from V and 3 from J; bases not matched to a gene: 5.

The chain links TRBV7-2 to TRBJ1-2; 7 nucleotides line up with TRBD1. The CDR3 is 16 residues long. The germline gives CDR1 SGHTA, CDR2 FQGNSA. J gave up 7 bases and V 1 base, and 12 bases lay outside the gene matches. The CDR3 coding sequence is TGTGCCAGCAGCTTAGGAGGTTCGACAGGGATCGGTGGCTACACCTTC. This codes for CASSLGGSTGIGGYTF.

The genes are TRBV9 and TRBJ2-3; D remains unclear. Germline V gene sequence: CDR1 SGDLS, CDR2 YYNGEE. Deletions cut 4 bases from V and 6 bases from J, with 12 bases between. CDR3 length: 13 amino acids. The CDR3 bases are TGTGCCAGCAGCCTGGCCCCCTTGGATACGCAGTATTTT. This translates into CASSLAPLDTQYF.

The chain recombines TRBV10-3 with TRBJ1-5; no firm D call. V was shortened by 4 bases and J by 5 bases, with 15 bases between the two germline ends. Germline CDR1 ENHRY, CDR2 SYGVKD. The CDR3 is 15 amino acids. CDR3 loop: CAISVGGNGDQPQHF. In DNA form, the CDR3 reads TGTGCCATCAGTGTAGGAGGGAATGGGGATCAGCCCCAGCATTTT.

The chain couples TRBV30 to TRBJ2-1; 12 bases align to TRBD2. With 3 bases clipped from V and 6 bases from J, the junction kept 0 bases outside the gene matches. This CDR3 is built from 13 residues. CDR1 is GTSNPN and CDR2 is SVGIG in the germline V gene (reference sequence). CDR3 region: CAWRLAGGNEQFF. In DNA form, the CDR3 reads TGTGCCTGGAGACTAGCGGGGGGCAATGAGCAGTTCTTC.

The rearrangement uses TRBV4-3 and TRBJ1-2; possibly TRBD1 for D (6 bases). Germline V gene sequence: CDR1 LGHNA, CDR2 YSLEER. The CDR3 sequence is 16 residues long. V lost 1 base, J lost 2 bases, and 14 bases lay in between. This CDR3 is CASSQGRGRLNYGYTF. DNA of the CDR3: TGCGCCAGCAGCCAAGGCAGGGGTAGATTGAACTATGGCTACACCTTC.

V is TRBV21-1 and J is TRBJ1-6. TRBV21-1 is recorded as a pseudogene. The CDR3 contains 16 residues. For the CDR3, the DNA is TGTGCCAGCAGCAAGGCAGGGAGGGCCTATAATTCACCCCTCCACTTT. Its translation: CASSKAGRAYNSPLHF.

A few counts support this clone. The CDR3 sequence is CASSLLQGQGYNEQFF. CDR3 bases: TGTGCCAGTAGTCTCCTCCAAGGACAGGGCTACAATGAGCAGTTCTTC. The rearrangement uses TRBV19 and TRBJ2-1; 8 bases align to TRBD1. This CDR3 spans 16 amino acids. Germline CDR1 and CDR2: LNHDA and SQIVND (reference sequence). J gave up 3 bases and V 5 bases, and 9 bases lay outside the gene matches.

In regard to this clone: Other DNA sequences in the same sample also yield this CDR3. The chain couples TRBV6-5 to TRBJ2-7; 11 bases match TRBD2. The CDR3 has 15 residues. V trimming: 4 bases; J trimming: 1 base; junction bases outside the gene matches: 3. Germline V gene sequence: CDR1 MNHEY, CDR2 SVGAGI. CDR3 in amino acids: CASSSRLAGSYEQYF. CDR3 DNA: TGTGCCAGCAGTTCTCGACTAGCGGGGTCCTACGAGCAGTACTTC.

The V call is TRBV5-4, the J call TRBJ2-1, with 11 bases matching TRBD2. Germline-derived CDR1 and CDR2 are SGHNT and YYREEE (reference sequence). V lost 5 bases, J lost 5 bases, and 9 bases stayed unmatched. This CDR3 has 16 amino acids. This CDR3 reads CASRPGRLAGNNEQFF. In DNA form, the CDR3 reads TGTGCCAGCAGACCGGGGAGACTAGCGGGAAACAATGAGCAGTTCTTC.